Presented here are 19 T cell receptor beta chains from one specimen sequenced in a study of spatial heterogeneity in lung cancer. Time point described: sample taken at primary tumor resection. Sequencing was performed on whole RNA extracted from tumor and nontumor lung tissue, or from frozen PBMC, and the material was left unsorted. TCRdb re-analysed the 5' RACE reads in MiXCR, keeping a single row per CDR3 protein. Here the sample spans around 10,000 distinct CDR3 sequences, around 3.9% being singletons. The specimen comprised normal lung tissue next to the tumor, sampled at surgery. These receptors all come from a male donor with early-stage non-small cell lung cancer.

Remarks on this clonotype: Within a library made for alpha chains, this beta chain is off target, and its count is uninformative. J is TRBJ2-4 and V is TRBV6-5; no reliable D call. The CDR3 is 13 residues long. The V end lost 2 bases, the J end lost 5 bases, and 7 bases lay between the germline ends. Germline lookup yields CDR1 MNHEY and CDR2 SVGAGI. The CDR3: CASSYRVENIQYF. As DNA, the CDR3 is TGTGCCAGCAGTTACAGAGTCGAAAACATTCAGTACTTC.

This clonotype is judged medium-sized (0.01 to 0.1%). A library prepared for alpha chains yielded this beta chain as an off-target read; its size is of little meaning. The chain employs TRBV7-9 and TRBJ1-1; no clear D. The CDR3 contains 13 residues. V was clipped by 5 bases and J by 2 bases, with 9 bases between them. The germline V gene has CDR1 SEHNR and CDR2 FQNEAQ (reference sequence). The CDR3 DNA is TGTGCCAGCAGCCCCTTCGGAAACACTGAAGCTTTCTTT. Translating it yields CASSPFGNTEAFF.

This clonotype has ten or more counts. This beta chain was picked up by a library intended for alpha chains and is off target, so its count carries little meaning. The genes are TRBV12-3 or TRBV12-4 and TRBJ2-7, with D possibly being TRBD2 (6 bases). This CDR3 is built from 13 residues. Trimming shortened V by 5 bases and J by 3 bases, and 11 bases separated the two germline ends. The CDR3 reads CASSEVGGYEQYF. The CDR3 region has the DNA TGTGCCAGCAGTGAAGTGGGGGGCTACGAGCAGTACTTC.

This clonotype was counted ten times or more. Within a library made for alpha chains, this beta chain is off target, and its count is uninformative. The chain couples TRBV5-1 to TRBJ2-3, with 7 bases lining up with TRBD1. Germline trimming cut 4 bases from V and 2 bases from J; bases unmatched to any gene: 4. This CDR3 is 14 amino acids long. Germline-derived CDR1 and CDR2 are SGHRS and YFSETQ. The CDR3 DNA is TGCGCCAGCAGCACGGACAGGTTCACAGATACGCAGTATTTT. Translated: CASSTDRFTDTQYF.

This clonotype was seen repeatedly, ten times or more. A library made for alpha chains picked up this beta chain off target, so its size means little. V and J are TRBV6-1 and TRBJ1-5, with TRBD1 matching over 9 bases. The trim removed 2 bases at V and 5 bases at J, leaving 7 bases unmatched. Looked up from germline, CDR1 is MNHNS and CDR2 is SASEGT. The CDR3 is made up of 16 amino acids. The CDR3 bases are TGTGCCAGCAGTGAACCACCGGACAGGGGTGATCAGCCCCAGCATTTT. Protein sequence: CASSEPPDRGDQPQHF.

The sample holds many counts of this clonotype. A library made for alpha chains picked up this beta chain off target, so its size means little. The chain joins TRBV9 to TRBJ1-5; D unclear. The CDR3 runs 14 residues. Germline CDR1 reads SGDLS; CDR2 reads YYNGEE. Deletions cut 0 bases from V and 0 bases from J, with 4 bases between. The CDR3 is CASSVGPSNQPQHF. CDR3 nucleotides: TGTGCCAGCAGCGTAGGTCCTAGCAATCAGCCCCAGCATTTT.

This clonotype was seen many times. Because this beta chain is a stray read in a library intended to capture alpha chains, its abundance should not be given much weight. The V and J genes are TRBV20-1 and TRBJ2-2; 9 nucleotides agree with TRBD1. CDR1 DFQATT and CDR2 SNEGSKA come from the germline V gene (reference sequence). The CDR3 spans 15 residues. Trimming removed 6 bases from V and 5 bases from J; junction bases left unmatched: 10. DNA of the CDR3: TGCAGTGCCGCGGGACAGGGAGTGAAAACCGGGGAGCTGTTTTTT. Its translation is CSAAGQGVKTGELFF.

This clonotype was counted many times. With the library built for alpha chains, this beta chain is off target and its frequency is not meaningful. The chain combines TRBV20-1 with TRBJ1-6; D remains ambiguous. The V and J ends lost 6 bases and 3 bases respectively, with 15 bases between them. Germline loops: CDR1 DFQATT, CDR2 SNEGSKA (reference sequence). The CDR3 is 15 amino acids. The CDR3 DNA follows: TGCAGTGCAAGCGTTTCGGCGATCTATAATTCACCCCTCCACTTT. Its translation is CSASVSAIYNSPLHF.

This clonotype is termed medium-sized. This beta chain lies outside the target of a library built for alpha chains; its clone size means little. The gene calls are TRBV7-2 and TRBJ2-3, with no clear D. The V end lost 5 bases, the J end lost 2 bases, and 8 bases lay between the germline ends. CDR3 size: 13 residues. Germline V gene lookup returns CDR1 SGHTA and CDR2 FQGNSA. In DNA, the CDR3 is TGTGCCAGCAGCCAAAGACCCACAGATACGCAGTATTTT. Its protein product is CASSQRPTDTQYF. The full variable domain, completed using reference TRBV7-2 and TRBJ2-3, is GAGVSQSPSNKVTEKGKDVELRCDPISGHTALYWYRQSLGQGLEFLIYFQGNSAPDKSGLPSDRFSAERTGGSVSTLTIQRTQQEDSAVYLCASSQRPTDTQYFGPGTRLTVL.

Note on this clonotype: A library prepared for alpha chains yielded this beta chain as an off-target read; its size is of little meaning. V is TRBV7-9 and J is TRBJ2-7, with 10 positions matching TRBD1. CDR3 length equals 14 residues. Germline CDR1 is SEHNR and CDR2 is FQNEAQ (reference sequence). With 3 bases clipped from V and 3 bases from J, the junction kept 2 bases outside the gene matches. The CDR3 here is CASSFGTGDYEQYF. The CDR3 DNA reads TGTGCCAGCAGCTTTGGGACAGGGGACTACGAGCAGTACTTC.

This clonotype qualifies as medium-sized. The library was designed around alpha chains, so this beta chain is a stray read whose abundance carries little weight. The chain recombines TRBV10-3 with TRBJ1-1; the D gene is possibly TRBD1 (6 bases). V was clipped by 10 bases and J by 2 bases, with 14 bases between them. The CDR3 totals 13 residues. The germline gives CDR1 ENHRY, CDR2 SYGVKD. The CDR3 DNA reads TGTGCCACCAAACTACAGGGCAACACTGAAGCTTTCTTT. Residues: CATKLQGNTEAFF.

This clonotype was detected many times. A library made for alpha chains picked up this beta chain off target, so its size means little. V and J are TRBV4-2 and TRBJ2-1; 8 nucleotides agree with TRBD2. The CDR3 covers 17 residues. Trimming at V came to 4 bases and at J to 8 bases, leaving 16 bases not matched to a gene. Germline CDR1 and CDR2: LGHNA and YNFKEQ. The CDR3 nucleotides are TGTGCCAGCAGCCCAAAAAGCGGGACTAGGGGTCCCGATGAGCAGTTCTTC. As protein: CASSPKSGTRGPDEQFF.

A word on this clonotype: Because this beta chain is a stray read in a library intended to capture alpha chains, its abundance should not be given much weight. V gene TRBV5-1 combines with J gene TRBJ2-7; 8 bases fit TRBD1. Germline V lookup: CDR1 SGHRS, CDR2 YFSETQ. The CDR3 contains 13 residues. Trimming took 2 bases from V and 4 from J; bases not matched to a gene: 2. The CDR3 here is CASSFQGAYEQYF. The CDR3 coding sequence is TGCGCCAGCAGCTTCCAGGGGGCTTACGAGCAGTACTTC.

This clonotype has a handful of counts. For a library built for alpha chains, this beta chain is a stray read; little rests on its size. The chain employs TRBV7-2 and TRBJ1-1; 7 bases fit TRBD1. Unmatched junction bases numbered 3, after V lost 5 bases and J lost 0 bases. The CDR3 has 14 amino acids. Germline CDR1 and CDR2: SGHTA and FQGNSA. CDR3 sequence (DNA): TGTGCCAGCAGCAGGGGGACAGTGAACACTGAAGCTTTCTTT. It codes for CASSRGTVNTEAFF.

This clonotype has at least ten counts. This beta chain is an unintended read in a library built for alpha chains; its size means little. The rearrangement uses TRBV20-1 and TRBJ2-3; D might be TRBD2 (5 bases). CDR3 length: 12 residues. Trimming shortened V by 3 bases and J by 2 bases, and 6 bases separated the two germline ends. CDR1 DFQATT and CDR2 SNEGSKA come from the germline V gene (reference sequence). The CDR3 DNA reads as TGCAGTGCTAGCGGGGACACAGATACGCAGTATTTT. Residues: CSASGDTDTQYF.

This clonotype was seen a handful of times. In a library made to pick up alpha chains, this beta chain is a stray read with a size that means little. The V and J genes are TRBV6-5 and TRBJ2-2, with D possibly being TRBD1 (6 bases). V was clipped by 6 bases and J by 5 bases, with 19 bases between them. Germline CDR1 MNHEY, CDR2 SVGAGI. CDR3 length: 16 amino acids. Written as DNA, the CDR3 is TGTGCCAGCAGCTACAGGGTTACATGGGGGACCGGGGAGCTGTTTTTT. Translating gives CASSYRVTWGTGELFF.

In this sample, this clonotype is medium-sized. This beta chain is off target for a library built for alpha chains, so its abundance means little. This chain connects TRBV9 to TRBJ2-1; 7 bases map to TRBD1. Trimming removed 2 bases from V and 4 bases from J; junction bases left unmatched: 12. The CDR3 contains 17 residues. Germline CDR1 is SGDLS and CDR2 is YYNGEE. The CDR3 here is CASSVGLGQDFYNEQFF. In DNA, the CDR3 is TGTGCCAGCAGCGTCGGCCTCGGACAGGATTTTTACAATGAGCAGTTCTTC.

This clonotype was counted ten times or more. This beta chain came through as a stray read in a library set up for alpha chains, and its size says little. V is TRBV9 and J is TRBJ2-3; tentatively, D is TRBD2 (5 bases). This CDR3 contains 15 residues. Germline V gene lookup returns CDR1 SGDLS and CDR2 YYNGEE. Deletions cut 0 bases from V and 6 bases from J, with 14 bases between. The DNA of the CDR3 is TGTGCCAGCAGCGTAGGGCGGGCTTCCAGGGATACGCAGTATTTT. This translates into CASSVGRASRDTQYF.

Concerning this clonotype itself: This beta chain is a stray sequence in a library constructed for alpha chains; its clone size is not meaningful. DNA for the CDR3: TGTGCCAGCAGTGTAAGGGGACAGGGGAGCAATCAGCCCCAGCATTTT. Protein sequence: CASSVRGQGSNQPQHF. The V and J genes are TRBV6-1 and TRBJ1-5; the match to TRBD1 covers 10 bases. Trimming cost V 4 bases and J 1 base; bases outside gene matches: 4. Germline loops: CDR1 MNHNS, CDR2 SASEGT. CDR3 length equals 16 residues.